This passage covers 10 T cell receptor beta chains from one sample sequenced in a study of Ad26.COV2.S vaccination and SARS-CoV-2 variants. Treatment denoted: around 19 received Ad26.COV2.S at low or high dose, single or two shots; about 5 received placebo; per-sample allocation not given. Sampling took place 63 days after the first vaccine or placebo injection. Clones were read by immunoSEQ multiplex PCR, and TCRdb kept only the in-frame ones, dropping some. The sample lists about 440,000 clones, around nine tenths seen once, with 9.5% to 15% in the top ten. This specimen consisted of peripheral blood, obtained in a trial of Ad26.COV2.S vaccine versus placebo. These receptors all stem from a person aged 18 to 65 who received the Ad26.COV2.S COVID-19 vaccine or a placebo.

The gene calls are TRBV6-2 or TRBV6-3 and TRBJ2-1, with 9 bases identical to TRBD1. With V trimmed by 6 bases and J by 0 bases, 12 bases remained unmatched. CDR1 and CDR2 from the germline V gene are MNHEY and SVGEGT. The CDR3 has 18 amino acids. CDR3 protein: CASSRLPGTGFSYNEQFF. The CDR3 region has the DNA TGTGCCAGCAGCCGCTTACCGGGGACAGGGTTCTCCTACAATGAGCAGTTCTTC.

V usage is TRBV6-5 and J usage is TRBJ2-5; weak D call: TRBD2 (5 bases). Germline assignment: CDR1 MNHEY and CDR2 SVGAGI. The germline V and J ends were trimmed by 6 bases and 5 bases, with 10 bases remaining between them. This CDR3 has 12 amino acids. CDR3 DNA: TGTGCCAGCAGGGAGTGGAGGGAGACCCAGTACTTC. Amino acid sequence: CASREWRETQYF.

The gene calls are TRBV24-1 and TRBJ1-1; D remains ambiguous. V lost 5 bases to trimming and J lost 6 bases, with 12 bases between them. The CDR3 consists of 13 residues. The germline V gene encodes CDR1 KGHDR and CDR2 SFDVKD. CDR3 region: CATSGVGFSEAFF. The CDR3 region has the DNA TGTGCCACCAGTGGGGTGGGCTTCTCTGAAGCTTTCTTT.

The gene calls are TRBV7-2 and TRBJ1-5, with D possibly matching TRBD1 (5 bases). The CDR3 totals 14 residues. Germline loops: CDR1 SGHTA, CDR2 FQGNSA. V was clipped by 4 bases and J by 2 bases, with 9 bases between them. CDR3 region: CASSSQGGNQPQHF. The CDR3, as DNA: TGTGCCAGCAGCTCCCAGGGCGGCAATCAGCCCCAGCATTTT.

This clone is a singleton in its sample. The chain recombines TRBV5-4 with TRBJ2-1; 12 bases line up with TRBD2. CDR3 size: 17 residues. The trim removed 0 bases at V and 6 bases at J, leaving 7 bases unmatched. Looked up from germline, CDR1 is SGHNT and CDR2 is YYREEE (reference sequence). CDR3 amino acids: CASSLAFLAGGRNEQFF. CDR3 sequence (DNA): TGTGCCAGCAGCTTGGCCTTCCTAGCGGGAGGGCGCAATGAGCAGTTCTTC.

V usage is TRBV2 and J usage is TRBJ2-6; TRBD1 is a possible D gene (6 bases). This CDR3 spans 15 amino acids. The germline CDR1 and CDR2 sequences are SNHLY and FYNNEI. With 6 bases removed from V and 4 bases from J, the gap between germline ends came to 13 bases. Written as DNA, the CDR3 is TGTGCCAGCAGGAACTCAGGGGCAGGGGCCAACGTCCTGACTTTC. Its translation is CASRNSGAGANVLTF.

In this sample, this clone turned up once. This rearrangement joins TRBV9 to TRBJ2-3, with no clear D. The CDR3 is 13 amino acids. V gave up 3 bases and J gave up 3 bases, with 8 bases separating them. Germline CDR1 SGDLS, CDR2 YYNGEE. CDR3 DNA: TGTGCCAGCAGCGCTTCAATGACAGATACGCAGTATTTT. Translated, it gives CASSASMTDTQYF.

CDR3 sequence reads: CASSGAVSSYNEQFF. CDR3 sequence (DNA): TGCGCCAGCAGCGGAGCGGTTAGCTCCTACAATGAGCAGTTCTTC. The chain recombines TRBV5-1 with TRBJ2-1, with D perhaps matching TRBD2 (5 bases). There are 15 residues in the CDR3. Germline V gene sequence: CDR1 SGHRS, CDR2 YFSETQ. The germline V and J ends were trimmed by 4 bases and 0 bases, with 11 bases remaining between them.

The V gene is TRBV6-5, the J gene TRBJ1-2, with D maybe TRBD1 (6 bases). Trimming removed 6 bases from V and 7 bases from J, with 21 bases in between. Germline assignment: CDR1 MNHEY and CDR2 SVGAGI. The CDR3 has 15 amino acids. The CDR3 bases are TGTGCCAGCAGGTCCTTAGTGGGGGGCAGCCCTGGCTACACCTTC. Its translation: CASRSLVGGSPGYTF.

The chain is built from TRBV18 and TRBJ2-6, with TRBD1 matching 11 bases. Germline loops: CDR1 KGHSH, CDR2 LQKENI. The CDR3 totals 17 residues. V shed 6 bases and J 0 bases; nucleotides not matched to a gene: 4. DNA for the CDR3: TGTGCCAGCTCGCCCGGGACAGGGGGCTCTGGGGCCAACGTCCTGACTTTC. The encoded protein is CASSPGTGGSGANVLTF. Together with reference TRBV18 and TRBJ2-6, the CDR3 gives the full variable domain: NAGVMQNPRHLVRRRGQEARLRCSPMKGHSHVYWYRQLPEEGLKFMVYLQKENIIDESGMPKERFSAEFPKEGPSILRIQQVVRGDSAAYFCASSPGTGGSGANVLTFGAGSRLTVL.